A selection of T cell receptor beta chains follows, all from one sample in a study of blood T cell repertoires in COVID-19. Here immunoSEQ multiplex PCR was the method, and the copy in TCRdb shows in-frame clones only, minus some. Of about 270,000 clones in the sample, 80% to 85% were seen once. Material: peripheral blood. Receptors were obtained from a woman in her sixties or seventies with active or convalescent COVID-19. Each CDR3 is given with its conserved first and last residue. A D gene is named only where the DNA matches it firmly. Only some rows state a clone size, as once, few, many or a class for expanded clones.

>few|13|-|TRBJ2-1|TRBV12-3/TRBV12-4
TGTGCCAGCAGTTTTGGCAGCTACAATGAGCAGTTCTTC
CASSFGSYNEQFF
>-|15|-|TRBJ1-2|TRBV6-1
TGTGCCAGCAGTGACCCCTTAAGGGGTAACTATGGCTACACCTTC
CASSDPLRGNYGYTF
>once|14|-|TRBJ1-4|TRBV27
TGTGCCAGCAGTTTCGACAGACCAAATGAAAAACTGTTTTTT
CASSFDRPNEKLFF
>-|17|-|TRBJ1-1|TRBV6-2/TRBV6-3
TGTGCCAGCAGTTACTCATTGGGGGACTCTACGAACACTGAAGCTTTCTTT
CASSYSLGDSTNTEAFF
>-|15|-|TRBJ2-7|TRBV7-2
TGTGCCAGCAGCTTAGTTGGCGGGAACGACTACGAGCAGTACTTC
CASSLVGGNDYEQYF
>-|15|-|TRBJ1-2|TRBV13
TGTGCCAGCAGCTTAGAGGCGGGTTGGGGATATGGCTACACCTTC
CASSLEAGWGYGYTF
>-|14|TRBD1|TRBJ1-3|TRBV5-4
TGTGCCAGCAGCCCAGGGGGTCCTGGAAACACCATATATTTT
CASSPGGPGNTIYF
>-|16|TRBD1|TRBJ2-3|TRBV7-9
TGTGCCAGCAGCTTAGCCGGACAGGGGAGGACAGATACGCAGTATTTT
CASSLAGQGRTDTQYF
>-|15|TRBD1|TRBJ2-2|TRBV6-5
TGTGCCAGCAGTGACTCAGGGGGCGCGACTGGGGAGCTGTTTTTT
CASSDSGGATGELFF
>-|16|-|TRBJ1-6|TRBV7-3
TGTGCCAGCAGCTTAAACGCAGGGGTGGGTAATTCACCCCTCCACTTT
CASSLNAGVGNSPLHF
>-|14|-|TRBJ1-1|TRBV14
TGTGCCAGCAGCCAACTCGCAGTCAACACTGAAGCTTTCTTT
CASSQLAVNTEAFF
>-|14|TRBD2|TRBJ2-3|TRBV7-2
TGTGCCAGCAGCCAGCGACTAGCCCCAGATACGCAGTATTTT
CASSQRLAPDTQYF
>-|14|TRBD2|TRBJ2-1|TRBV29-1
TGCAGCGTTGACAGGGCGGGGGTCTACAATGAGCAGTTCTTC
CSVDRAGVYNEQFF
>-|17|-|TRBJ1-5|TRBV6-1
TGTGCCAGCAGTGAAGCGCGGGCAGCCCGGGGGGCTCAGCCCCAGCATTTT
CASSEARAARGAQPQHF
>-|11|TRBD1|TRBJ1-5|TRBV20-1
TGCAGTGCTAGATCACCCGGGACAGAGCATTTT
CSARSPGTEHF
>-|18|-|TRBJ1-3|TRBV7-2
TGTGCCAGCAGCTGGGTTTTGCGACGGGAAAGCTCTGGAAACACCATATATTTT
CASSWVLRRESSGNTIYF
>once|15|-|TRBJ1-1|TRBV5-1
TGCGCCAGCAGCCCCACAGGCCGGTTGGGAACTGAAGCTTTCTTT
CASSPTGRLGTEAFF
>-|13|TRBD1|TRBJ1-3|TRBV5-1
TGCGCCAGCAGCCGCGACAGGGATGGCACCATATATTTT
CASSRDRDGTIYF
>-|14|-|TRBJ2-5|TRBV6-6
TGTGCCAGCAGTTACGTGGGGGGACAAGAGACCCAGTACTTC
CASSYVGGQETQYF
>-|13|-|TRBJ1-1|TRBV6-5
TGTGCCAGCAGTTATTACGAGGGTTCTGAAGCTTTCTTT
CASSYYEGSEAFF
>-|14|TRBD1|TRBJ1-2|TRBV10-3
TGTGCCATCACCCCGGACAGGGTTGGCTATGGCTACACCTTC
CAITPDRVGYGYTF
>-|16|TRBD2|TRBJ2-1|TRBV7-3
TGTGCCAGCAGCTTAAACGTAGCGGGGGGGCTTAGTGAGCAGTTCTTC
CASSLNVAGGLSEQFF
>-|13|-|TRBJ2-1|TRBV19
TGTGCCAGTAGGAGGGGGATCTTAGATGAGCAGTTCTTC
CASRRGILDEQFF
>-|15|-|TRBJ1-2|TRBV5-1
TGCGCCAGCAGCTTGGCCGAAGGGGTAGGGTATGGCTACACCTTC
CASSLAEGVGYGYTF
>-|12|-|TRBJ1-3|TRBV30
TGTGCCTGGAGTCTATCTGGAAACACCATATATTTT
CAWSLSGNTIYF
>few|14|-|TRBJ2-2|TRBV5-4
TGTGCCAGCAGCTTGGAACAATTCGCCGGGGAGCTGTTTTTT
CASSLEQFAGELFF
>-|11|TRBD1|TRBJ1-2|TRBV7-8
TGTGCCAGCAGCTTTAGACAGGGAATGTCTTTC
CASSFRQGMSF
>-|12|-|TRBJ1-3|TRBV7-8
TGTGCCAGCAGGTCCACACAAAACACCATATATTTT
CASRSTQNTIYF
>-|12|-|TRBJ1-1|TRBV30
TGTGCCTGGAGGAAGAGGGACACTGAAGCTTTCTTT
CAWRKRDTEAFF
>-|15|TRBD1|TRBJ1-5|TRBV30
TGTGCCTGGAGTAACAGGGGGCTGAACAATCAGCCCCAGCATTTT
CAWSNRGLNNQPQHF
>-|14|-|TRBJ1-1|TRBV2
TGTGCCAGCAGTGACTTGCCGAGGAACACTGAAGCTTTCTTT
CASSDLPRNTEAFF
>few|14|-|TRBJ1-5|TRBV2
TGTGCCGTCGACGACTCGCTATTCCACCAGCCCCAGCATTTT
CAVDDSLFHQPQHF
>-|15|-|TRBJ1-3|TRBV19
TGTGCCAGTAGACCCCTCGAGGAGTCTGGAAACACCATATATTTT
CASRPLEESGNTIYF
>-|16|TRBD2|TRBJ2-3|TRBV7-2
TGTGCCAGCAGCCAAGTTAGGGCGGGGGGGCCAGATACGCAGTATTTT
CASSQVRAGGPDTQYF
>-|13|-|TRBJ2-7|TRBV5-6
TGTGCCAGCAGCTTAACAGGGTACTACGAGCAGTACTTC
CASSLTGYYEQYF
>-|15|-|TRBJ2-3|TRBV6-4
TGTGCCAGCAGCCTAGACATGGGGGCCGCAGATACGCAGTATTTT
CASSLDMGAADTQYF
>-|16|TRBD1|TRBJ2-2|TRBV5-4
TGTGCCAGCAGCTTTGGGACAGGGGGATCCACAGGGGAGCTGTTTTTT
CASSFGTGGSTGELFF
>-|15|-|TRBJ1-2|TRBV10-3
TGTGCCATCAGTGAGTCGACTCGGGTAAACTATGGCTACACCTTC
CAISESTRVNYGYTF
>-|14|-|TRBJ1-1|TRBV19
TGTGCCAGTAGTATGGCGGCTACGAACACTGAAGCTTTCTTT
CASSMAATNTEAFF
>few|13|-|TRBJ1-3|TRBV30
TGTGCCTGGATGCGAGACTCTGGAAACACCATATATTTT
CAWMRDSGNTIYF
>-|13|-|TRBJ2-7|TRBV28
TGTGCCAGCAGCGGGGGAGGGGGAGAAGAGCAGTACTTC
CASSGGGGEEQYF
>-|14|TRBD1|TRBJ2-5|TRBV5-1
TGCGCCAGCAGTTCGGGACAGGGATGGGAGACCCAGTACTTC
CASSSGQGWETQYF
>-|14|TRBD1|TRBJ1-1|TRBV12-5
TGTGCTAGTGGCCCCCCAGGGGGGAACACTGAAGCTTTCTTT
CASGPPGGNTEAFF
>-|15|TRBD1|TRBJ1-6|TRBV5-1
TGCGCCAGCAGACCCGGGACAGTAGGTAATTCACCCCTCCACTTT
CASRPGTVGNSPLHF
>-|16|TRBD1|TRBJ1-4|TRBV19
TGTGCCAGTAGTACCCAGGGGGCCGCGGGTTGGGAAAAACTGTTTTTT
CASSTQGAAGWEKLFF
>few|13|-|TRBJ1-2|TRBV29-1
TGCAGCGTTGAAATAGGCCAGGGCTATGGCTACACCTTC
CSVEIGQGYGYTF
>-|13|-|TRBJ2-7|TRBV14
TGTGCCAGCAGCTGGGCCAGTTCCTACGAGCAGTACTTC
CASSWASSYEQYF
>-|16|-|TRBJ2-3|TRBV6-1
TGTGCCAGCAGTGAAGGGTGGGGGCATAGGACAGATACGCAGTATTTT
CASSEGWGHRTDTQYF
>-|13|-|TRBJ2-1|TRBV28
TGTGCCAGCAGTTTAAACGGCTACAATGAGCAGTTCTTC
CASSLNGYNEQFF
>-|14|TRBD1|TRBJ1-2|TRBV6-5
TGTGCCAGCAGCCACGGACAGGGGTTGGAGGGCTACACCTTC
CASSHGQGLEGYTF
>-|13|-|TRBJ1-1|TRBV7-9
TGTGCCAGCACCCCACTTATGAACACTGAAGCTTTCTTT
CASTPLMNTEAFF
>-|14|-|TRBJ1-2|TRBV5-5
TGTGCCAGCAGCTTGAGTAGGGACACCTATGGCTACACCTTC
CASSLSRDTYGYTF
>-|15|TRBD1|TRBJ2-7|TRBV6-2/TRBV6-3
TGTGCCAGCAGTTACGGGACAGGGGGCAGATACGAGCAGTATTTC
CASSYGTGGRYEQYF
>-|13|-|TRBJ1-2|TRBV12-3/TRBV12-4
TGTGCCAGCAGTTTGGGGGGGGCTCAAGGCTACACCTTC
CASSLGGAQGYTF
>-|19|TRBD1|TRBJ1-4|TRBV7-9
TGTGCCAGCAGCCTCAGACAGGGGGGCTACCGGACTTTTAATGAAAAACTGTTTTTT
CASSLRQGGYRTFNEKLFF